These T cell receptor beta chains were read from a single sample in a study of T cell changes during pregnancy in multiple sclerosis. Only in-frame clones appear in the TCRdb table, and some are missing; sequencing was by immunoSEQ multiplex PCR. Of some 93,000 clones detected, 85% to 95% appear once; the ten largest clones hold approximately 1.9%. The sample in question was peripheral blood, obtained after pregnancy. The receptors were sampled from a female donor with multiple sclerosis, enrolled in a pregnancy study. CDR3s include the opening cysteine and the closing phenylalanine or tryptophan. Each record gives: CDR3 protein, CDR3 DNA, CDR3 length, D gene, V gene, clone size, J gene. D genes are given only for firm matches. Clone size is stated in some rows and not others, as once, few, many or a class when expanded.

cdr3_aa: CASSFQSYNEKLFF
cdr3_nt: TGTGCCAGTAGTTTTCAGTCGTATAATGAAAAACTGTTTTTT
cdr3_length: 14
d_call: NA
v_call: TRBV19
clone_size: NA
j_call: TRBJ1-4

cdr3_aa: CASSSGQGAGEQYF
cdr3_nt: TGTGCCAGCAGTTCCGGACAGGGGGCAGGCGAGCAGTACTTC
cdr3_length: 14
d_call: TRBD1
v_call: TRBV6-5
clone_size: NA
j_call: TRBJ2-7

cdr3_aa: CASSVTSTSHLFF
cdr3_nt: TGTGCCAGCAGCGTCACTTCGACTAGTCACCTTTTCTTT
cdr3_length: 13
d_call: NA
v_call: TRBV9
clone_size: once
j_call: TRBJ2-7

cdr3_aa: CASRYRNAEAFF
cdr3_nt: TGTGCCAGCAGATACAGGAACGCTGAAGCTTTCTTT
cdr3_length: 12
d_call: NA
v_call: TRBV7-9
clone_size: NA
j_call: TRBJ1-1

cdr3_aa: CASSEGLGTGLTEAFF
cdr3_nt: TGTGCCAGCAGTGAGGGCCTGGGGACAGGTCTCACTGAAGCTTTCTTT
cdr3_length: 16
d_call: TRBD1
v_call: TRBV6-4
clone_size: once
j_call: TRBJ1-1

cdr3_aa: CASSVALTYTEAFF
cdr3_nt: TGTGCCAGCAGCGTAGCCCTAACCTACACTGAAGCTTTCTTT
cdr3_length: 14
d_call: NA
v_call: TRBV9
clone_size: once
j_call: TRBJ1-1

cdr3_aa: CAWSFGDYEQYF
cdr3_nt: TGTGCCTGGAGTTTCGGGGATTACGAGCAGTACTTC
cdr3_length: 12
d_call: NA
v_call: TRBV30
clone_size: NA
j_call: TRBJ2-7

cdr3_aa: CASSWGGGEQYF
cdr3_nt: TGTGCCAGCAGCTGGGGGGGAGGCGAGCAGTACTTC
cdr3_length: 12
d_call: TRBD2
v_call: TRBV7-9
clone_size: NA
j_call: TRBJ2-7

cdr3_aa: CASSESDSAYEQYF
cdr3_nt: TGTGCCAGCAGTGAATCGGACAGTGCCTACGAGCAGTACTTC
cdr3_length: 14
d_call: NA
v_call: TRBV6-1
clone_size: NA
j_call: TRBJ2-7

cdr3_aa: CATSILRNSNQPQHF
cdr3_nt: TGTGCCACCAGTATCCTGAGAAATAGCAATCAGCCCCAGCATTTT
cdr3_length: 15
d_call: NA
v_call: TRBV19
clone_size: NA
j_call: TRBJ1-5

cdr3_aa: CASSQSDRVWYGYTF
cdr3_nt: TGTGCCAGCAGCCAGTCAGACAGGGTGTGGTATGGCTACACCTTC
cdr3_length: 15
d_call: TRBD1
v_call: TRBV4-2
clone_size: NA
j_call: TRBJ1-2

cdr3_aa: CASSQGDKLNTEAFF
cdr3_nt: TGTGCCAGCAGCCAAGGCGACAAGCTGAACACTGAAGCTTTCTTT
cdr3_length: 15
d_call: NA
v_call: TRBV4-2
clone_size: NA
j_call: TRBJ1-1

cdr3_aa: CASNGDRANEQFF
cdr3_nt: TGTGCCAGCAATGGGGACAGGGCAAATGAGCAGTTCTTC
cdr3_length: 13
d_call: TRBD1
v_call: TRBV2
clone_size: NA
j_call: TRBJ2-1